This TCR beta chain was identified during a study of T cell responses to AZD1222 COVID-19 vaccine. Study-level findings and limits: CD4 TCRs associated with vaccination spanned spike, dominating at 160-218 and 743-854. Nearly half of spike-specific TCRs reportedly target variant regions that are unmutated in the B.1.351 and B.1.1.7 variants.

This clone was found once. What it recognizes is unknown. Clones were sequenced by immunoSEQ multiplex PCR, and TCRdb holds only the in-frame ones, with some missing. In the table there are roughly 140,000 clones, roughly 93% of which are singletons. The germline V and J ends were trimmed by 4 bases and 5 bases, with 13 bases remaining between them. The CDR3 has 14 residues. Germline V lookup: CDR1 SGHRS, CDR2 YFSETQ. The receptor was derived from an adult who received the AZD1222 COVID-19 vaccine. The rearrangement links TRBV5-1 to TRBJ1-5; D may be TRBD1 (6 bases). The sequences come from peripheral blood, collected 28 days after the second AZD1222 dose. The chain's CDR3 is CASSPEGGYQPQHF. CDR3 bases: TGCGCCAGCAGCCCTGAGGGGGGCTATCAGCCCCAGCATTTT.